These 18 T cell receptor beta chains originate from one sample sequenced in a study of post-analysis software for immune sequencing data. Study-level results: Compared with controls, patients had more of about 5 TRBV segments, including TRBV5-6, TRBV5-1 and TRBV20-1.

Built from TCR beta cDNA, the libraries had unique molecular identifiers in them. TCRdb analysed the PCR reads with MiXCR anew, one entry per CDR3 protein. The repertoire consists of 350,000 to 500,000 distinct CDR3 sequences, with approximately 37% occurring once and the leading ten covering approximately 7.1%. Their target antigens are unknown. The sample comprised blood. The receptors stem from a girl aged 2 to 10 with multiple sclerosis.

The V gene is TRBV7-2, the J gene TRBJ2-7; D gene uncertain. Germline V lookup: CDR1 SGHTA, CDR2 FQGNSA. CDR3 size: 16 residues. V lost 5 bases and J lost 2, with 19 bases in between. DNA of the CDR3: TGTGCCAGCAGCACGACCCGGGCCATGGGCCCCTACGAGCAGTACTTC. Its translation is CASSTTRAMGPYEQYF.

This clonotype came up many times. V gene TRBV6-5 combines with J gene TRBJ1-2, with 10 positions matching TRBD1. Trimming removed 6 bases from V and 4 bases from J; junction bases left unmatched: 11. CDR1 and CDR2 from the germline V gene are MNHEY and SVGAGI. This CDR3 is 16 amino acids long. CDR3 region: CASSLIGTGAFYGYTF. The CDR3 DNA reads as TGTGCCAGCAGCCTAATTGGGACAGGGGCCTTCTATGGCTACACCTTC.

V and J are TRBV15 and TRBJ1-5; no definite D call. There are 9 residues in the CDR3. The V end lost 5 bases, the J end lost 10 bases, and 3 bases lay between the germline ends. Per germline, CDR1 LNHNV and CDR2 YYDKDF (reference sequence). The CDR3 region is CATSEPQHF. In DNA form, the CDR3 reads TGTGCCACCAGCGAACCCCAGCATTTT.

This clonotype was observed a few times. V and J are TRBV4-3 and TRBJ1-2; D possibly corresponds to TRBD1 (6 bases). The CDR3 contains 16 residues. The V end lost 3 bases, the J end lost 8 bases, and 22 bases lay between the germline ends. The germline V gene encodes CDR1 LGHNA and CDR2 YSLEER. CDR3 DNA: TGCGCCAGCAGCCACTCGACAGGAGTGCGGGTTAGCGGCTACACCTTC. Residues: CASSHSTGVRVSGYTF.

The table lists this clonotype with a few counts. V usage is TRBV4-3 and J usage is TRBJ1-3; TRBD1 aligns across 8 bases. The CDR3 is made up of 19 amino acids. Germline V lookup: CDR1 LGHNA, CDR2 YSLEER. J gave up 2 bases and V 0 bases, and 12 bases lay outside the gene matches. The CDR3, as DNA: TGCGCCAGCAGCCAAGATGGTCTCCATACAGGGGGAGCTGGAAACACCATATATTTT. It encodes CASSQDGLHTGGAGNTIYF.

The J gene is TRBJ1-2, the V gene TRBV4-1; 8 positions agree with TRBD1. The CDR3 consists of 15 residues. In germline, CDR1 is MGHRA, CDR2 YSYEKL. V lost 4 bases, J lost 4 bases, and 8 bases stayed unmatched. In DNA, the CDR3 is TGCGCCAGCAGCCCGACCGAAGGACAGGGCTATGGCTACACCTTC. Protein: CASSPTEGQGYGYTF.

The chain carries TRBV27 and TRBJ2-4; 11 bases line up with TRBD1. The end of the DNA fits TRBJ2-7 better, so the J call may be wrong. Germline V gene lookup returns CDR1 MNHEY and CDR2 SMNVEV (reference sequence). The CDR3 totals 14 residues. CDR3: CASRAWDRGGEQYF. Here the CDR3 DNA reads TGTGCCAGCAGGGCCTGGGACAGGGGGGGCGAGCAGTACTTC.

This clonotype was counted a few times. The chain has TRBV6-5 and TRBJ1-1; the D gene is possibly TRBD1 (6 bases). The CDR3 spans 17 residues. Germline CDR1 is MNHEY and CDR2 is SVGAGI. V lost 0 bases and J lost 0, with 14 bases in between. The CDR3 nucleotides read TGTGCCAGCAGTTACTCTTCGGGTCCAGGGGTGAACACTGAAGCTTTCTTT. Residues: CASSYSSGPGVNTEAFF.

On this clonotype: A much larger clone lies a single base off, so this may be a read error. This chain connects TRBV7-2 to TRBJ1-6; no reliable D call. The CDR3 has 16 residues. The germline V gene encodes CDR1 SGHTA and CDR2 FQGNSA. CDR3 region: CASSRVRVEHNSPPHF. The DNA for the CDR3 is TGTGCCAGCAGCCGGGTTAGGGTTGAGCATAATTCACCCCCCCACTTT.

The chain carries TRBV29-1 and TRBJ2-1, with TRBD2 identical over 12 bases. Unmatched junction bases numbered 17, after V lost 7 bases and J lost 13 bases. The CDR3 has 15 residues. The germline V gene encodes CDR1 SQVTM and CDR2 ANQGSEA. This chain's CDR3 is CSAVLAGGPGETQFF. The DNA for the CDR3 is TGCAGCGCTGTTCTAGCGGGAGGGCCTGGGGAGACCCAGTTCTTC.

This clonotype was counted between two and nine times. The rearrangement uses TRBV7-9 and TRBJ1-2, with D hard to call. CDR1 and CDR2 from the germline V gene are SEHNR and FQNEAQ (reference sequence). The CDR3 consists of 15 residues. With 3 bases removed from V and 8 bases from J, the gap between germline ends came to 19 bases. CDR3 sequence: CASSLDGGPIYGYTF. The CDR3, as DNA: TGTGCCAGCAGCTTGGATGGAGGGCCCATATACGGCTACACCTTC.

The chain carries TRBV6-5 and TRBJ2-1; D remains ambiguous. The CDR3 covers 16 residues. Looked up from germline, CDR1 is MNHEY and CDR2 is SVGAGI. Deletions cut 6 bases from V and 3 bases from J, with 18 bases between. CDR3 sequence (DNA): TGTGCCAGCAGCCCTAACCCTTCACACCTCTACAATGAGCAGTTCTTC. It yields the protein CASSPNPSHLYNEQFF.

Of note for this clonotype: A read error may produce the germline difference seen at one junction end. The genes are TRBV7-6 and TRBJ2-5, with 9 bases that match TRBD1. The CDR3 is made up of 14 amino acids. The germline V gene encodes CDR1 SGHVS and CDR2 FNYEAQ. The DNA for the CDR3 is TGTGCCAACAGCCGAACCGGACAGGGGGAGACCCAGTACTTC. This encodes CANSRTGQGETQYF.

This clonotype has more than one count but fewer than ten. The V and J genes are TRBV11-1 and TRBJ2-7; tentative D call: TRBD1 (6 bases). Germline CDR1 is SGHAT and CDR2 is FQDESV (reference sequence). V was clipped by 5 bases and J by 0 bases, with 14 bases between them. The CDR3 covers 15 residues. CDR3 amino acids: CASSAIRDISYEQYF. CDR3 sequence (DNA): TGTGCCAGCAGCGCCATCCGGGACATCTCCTACGAGCAGTACTTC.

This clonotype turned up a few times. The CDR3 DNA is TGCGCCAGCAGCTATCTTGACAGGCCCTCCTACGAGCAGTACTTC. It is translated as CASSYLDRPSYEQYF. The chain has TRBV5-1 and TRBJ2-7, with D possibly matching TRBD1 (6 bases). This CDR3 has 15 residues. The V end was cut by 3 bases, the J end by 0 bases, with 13 bases between. Germline CDR1 reads SGHRS; CDR2 reads YFSETQ.

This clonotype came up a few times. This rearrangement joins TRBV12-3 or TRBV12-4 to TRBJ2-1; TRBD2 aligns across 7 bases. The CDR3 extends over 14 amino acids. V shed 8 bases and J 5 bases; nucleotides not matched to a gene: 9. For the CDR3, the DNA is TGTGCCAGCCTATCGCTAGCGGTGAACAATGAGCAGTTCTTC. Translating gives CASLSLAVNNEQFF.

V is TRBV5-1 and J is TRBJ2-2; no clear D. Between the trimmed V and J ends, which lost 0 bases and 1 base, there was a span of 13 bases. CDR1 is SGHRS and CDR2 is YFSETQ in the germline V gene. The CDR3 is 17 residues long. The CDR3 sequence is CASSLVFGRMNTGELFF. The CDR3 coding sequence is TGCGCCAGCAGCTTGGTTTTCGGACGGATGAACACCGGGGAGCTGTTTTTT.

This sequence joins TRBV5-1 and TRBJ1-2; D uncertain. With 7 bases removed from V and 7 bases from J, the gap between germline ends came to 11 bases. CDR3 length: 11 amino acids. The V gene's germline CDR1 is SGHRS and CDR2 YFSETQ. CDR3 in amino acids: CASGEGFGYTF. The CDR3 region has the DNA TGCGCCAGCGGGGAGGGCTTTGGCTACACCTTC.